This section outlines one T cell receptor (beta chain) sequence together with its context. Its antigen remains unknown. Primers used in a second PCR of about 7 to 12 cycles were a sample-barcoded 5' primer and a J-beta primer mix. From the 5' RACE reads, TCRdb called clonotypes with MiXCR, one entry per CDR3 protein. This table holds fewer than 1,000,000 distinct CDR3 sequences, about 46% found once. This sample was taken from a study of blood T cells in healthy people across ages. Study results and limitations: Age brought a roughly linear fall in TCR beta diversity measured per million T cells.

This CDR3 is 13 amino acids long. V lost 3 bases and J 5 bases, leaving 10 bases between the germline ends. The germline V gene encodes CDR1 GTSNPN and CDR2 SVGIG (reference sequence). The chain is built from TRBV30 and TRBJ1-4; D is undetermined. Sequenced sample: blood. This TCR derives from an elderly man in good health. The CDR3 sequence is CAWRGSLNEKLFF. The CDR3 DNA reads as TGTGCCTGGAGAGGGAGCCTCAATGAAAAACTGTTTTTT.